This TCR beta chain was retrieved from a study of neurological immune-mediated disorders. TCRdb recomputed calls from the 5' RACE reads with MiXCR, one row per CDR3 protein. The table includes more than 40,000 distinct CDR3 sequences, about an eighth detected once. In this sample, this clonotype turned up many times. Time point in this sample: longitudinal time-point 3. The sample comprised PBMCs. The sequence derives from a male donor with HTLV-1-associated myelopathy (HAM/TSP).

The DNA for the CDR3 is TGCAGTGCTAGAGCTCGGAGGTCTGGGGCCAACGTCCTGACTTTC. This translates into CSARARRSGANVLTF. The chain carries TRBV20-1 and TRBJ2-6; possible D gene TRBD2, 5 bases. V lost 1 base, J lost 1 base, and 8 bases lay in between. Germline V lookup: CDR1 DFQATT, CDR2 SNEGSKA (reference sequence). The CDR3 spans 15 residues.